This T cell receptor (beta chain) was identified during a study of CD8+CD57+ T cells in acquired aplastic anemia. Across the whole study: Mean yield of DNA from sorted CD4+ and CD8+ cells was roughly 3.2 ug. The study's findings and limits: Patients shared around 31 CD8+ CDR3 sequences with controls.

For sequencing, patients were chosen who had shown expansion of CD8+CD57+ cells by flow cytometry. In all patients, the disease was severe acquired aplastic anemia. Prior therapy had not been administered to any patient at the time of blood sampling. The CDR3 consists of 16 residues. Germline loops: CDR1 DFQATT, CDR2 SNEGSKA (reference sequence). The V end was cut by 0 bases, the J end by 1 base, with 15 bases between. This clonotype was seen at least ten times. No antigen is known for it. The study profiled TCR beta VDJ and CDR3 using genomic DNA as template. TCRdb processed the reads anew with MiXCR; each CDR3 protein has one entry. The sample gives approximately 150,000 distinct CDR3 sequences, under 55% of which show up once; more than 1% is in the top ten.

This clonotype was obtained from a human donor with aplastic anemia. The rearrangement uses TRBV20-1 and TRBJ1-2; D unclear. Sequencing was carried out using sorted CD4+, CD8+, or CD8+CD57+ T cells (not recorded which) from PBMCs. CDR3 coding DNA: TGCAGTGCTAGAGATCTCTCGGGAGGGAATAACTATGGCTACACCTTC. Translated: CSARDLSGGNNYGYTF.